These 25 T cell receptor beta chains came from one sample sequenced in a study of identical twins. Using its own MiXCR run on the 5' RACE reads, TCRdb lists one record per CDR3 protein. The table lists nearly 650,000 distinct CDR3 sequences, about 7.1% of them singletons. The same data also contributed to another study, on yellow fever vaccine responses in identical twins.

Material: PBMCs. These receptors all stem from a woman between 18 and 29 years old in good health.

The chain has TRBV24-1 and TRBJ2-1; D assignment may be TRBD1 or TRBD2 (5 bases each). The CDR3 has 15 amino acids. V dropped 6 bases and J dropped 4 bases, with 15 bases sitting between them. The germline CDR1 and CDR2 sequences are KGHDR and SFDVKD. CDR3 DNA sequence: TGTGCCACCAGTTGGGGTCCGGGGCCGTACAATGAGCAGTTCTTC. Protein product: CATSWGPGPYNEQFF.

This clonotype was detected ten times or more. This rearrangement joins TRBV3-1 to TRBJ2-2, with D unclear. The CDR3 loop spans 11 amino acids. Germline assignment: CDR1 LGHDT and CDR2 YNNKEL (reference sequence). V was shortened by 3 bases and J by 7 bases, with 3 bases between the two germline ends. The CDR3 bases are TGTGCCAGCAGCCAGGTCGGGGAGCTGTTTTTT. Protein product: CASSQVGELFF.

This clonotype was picked up a small number of times. The chain carries TRBV24-1 and TRBJ1-1; D gene ambiguous. Trimming left V 3 bases short and J 7 bases short, with 5 bases between. From germline, CDR1 is KGHDR and CDR2 SFDVKD. The CDR3 totals 11 residues. The CDR3 bases are TGTGCCACCAGTGATAGACGTGAAGCTTTCTTT. As protein: CATSDRREAFF.

This clonotype was observed a handful of times. The chain is built from TRBV7-8 and TRBJ2-1; 9 bases align to TRBD1. The ends lost 1 base at V and 4 bases at J; junction bases unmatched: 2. The CDR3 covers 15 residues. Per the germline V gene, CDR1 is SGHVS and CDR2 is FQNEAQ. DNA of the CDR3: TGTGCCAGCAGCTTAGGACAGGGGGAATACAATGAGCAGTTCTTC. This sequence encodes CASSLGQGEYNEQFF.

This rearrangement joins TRBV2 to TRBJ2-1; D is possibly TRBD2 (6 bases). The CDR3 length is 16 residues. V shed 6 bases and J shed 4 bases, with 19 bases lying between them. Germline-derived CDR1 and CDR2 are SNHLY and FYNNEI. CDR3 sequence: CASRALKRALYNEQFF. In nucleotides, the CDR3 is TGTGCCAGCAGGGCACTAAAGCGGGCATTATACAATGAGCAGTTCTTC.

This clonotype was counted a few times. The V gene is TRBV20-1, the J gene TRBJ1-1, with D uncertain. Between the trimmed V and J ends, which lost 0 bases and 1 base, there was a span of 6 bases. Germline V CDR1 and CDR2: DFQATT, SNEGSKA (reference sequence). CDR3 length: 13 amino acids. CDR3: CSARDPRNTEAFF. The CDR3 bases are TGCAGTGCTAGAGACCCAAGGAACACTGAAGCTTTCTTT.

Many counts were recorded for this clonotype. V is TRBV7-8 and J is TRBJ2-1; TRBD2 might be the D (5 bases). Germline loops: CDR1 SGHVS, CDR2 FQNEAQ. V lost 7 bases and J lost 1, with 14 bases in between. The CDR3 length is 15 residues. The CDR3 loop is CASTDVASSYNEQFF. CDR3 sequence (DNA): TGTGCCAGCACCGATGTAGCGAGTTCCTACAATGAGCAGTTCTTC. Drawing the rest from reference TRBV7-8 and TRBJ2-1, the complete variable domain is GAGVSQSPRYKVAKRGQDVALRCDPISGHVSLFWYQQALGQGPEFLTYFQNEAQLDKSGLPSDRFFAERPEGSVSTLKIQRTQQEDSAVYLCASTDVASSYNEQFFGPGTRLTVL.

Ten or more counts support this clonotype. DNA of the CDR3: TGTGCCAGCGTGAACATCGACACCTACGAGCAGTACGTC. As protein: CASVNIDTYEQYV. V is TRBV7-9 and J is TRBJ2-7, with D unclear. CDR1 is SEHNR, CDR2 FQNEAQ, per germline (reference sequence). V lost 8 bases and J 2 bases, leaving 13 bases between the germline ends. The CDR3 is 13 residues long.

This clonotype was seen at least ten times. This chain connects TRBV21-1 to TRBJ2-3; the table calls TRBD2, which could not be checked here. TRBV21-1 is a listed pseudogene. The CDR3 spans 16 residues. CDR3 residues: CANLPTSGRATDTQYF. In DNA form, the CDR3 reads TGTGCGAATTTACCGACTAGCGGGAGGGCCACAGATACGCAGTATTTT.

This clonotype was observed a handful of times. J is TRBJ1-1 and V is TRBV20-1, with D possibly being TRBD1 (5 bases). Per germline, CDR1 DFQATT and CDR2 SNEGSKA (reference sequence). The V end lost 6 bases, the J end lost 0 bases, and 11 bases lay between the germline ends. The CDR3 runs to 13 residues. As DNA, the CDR3 is TGCAGTGCGAGTGGGGGGATGAACACTGAAGCTTTCTTT. This gives the protein CSASGGMNTEAFF.

This clonotype came up many times. The J gene is TRBJ2-1, the V gene TRBV12-3 or TRBV12-4; no definite D call. This CDR3 region has 15 residues. V lost 7 bases and J 0 bases, leaving 13 bases between the germline ends. CDR3 sequence (DNA): TGTGCCAGCAAAAACGGGTTAAGCTCCTACAATGAGCAGTTCTTC. It translates to CASKNGLSSYNEQFF.

In its sample, this clonotype was seen a few times. The rearrangement joins TRBV12-3 or TRBV12-4 to TRBJ2-1; D is undetermined. V shed 7 bases and J shed 2 bases, with 18 bases lying between them. The CDR3 is 16 residues long. CDR3 nucleotides: TGTGCCAGCACCCTATCGGCCCCGAGGACCTACAATGAGCAGTTCTTC. This encodes CASTLSAPRTYNEQFF.

This clonotype appeared many times. CDR3 in amino acids: CASSQGYTYEQYV. CDR3 in DNA: TGTGCCAGCAGCCAAGGGTATACCTACGAGCAGTACGTC. The chain employs TRBV3-1 and TRBJ2-7; D not certain. Between the trimmed V and J ends, which lost 1 base and 2 bases, there was a span of 6 bases. CDR3 length: 13 residues. The V gene's germline CDR1 is LGHDT and CDR2 YNNKEL (reference sequence).

This clonotype showed up just a few times. The CDR3 is CASSHRNQETQYF. The CDR3 DNA reads TGCGCCAGCAGTCACAGGAATCAAGAGACCCAGTACTTC. The chain is built from TRBV10-1 and TRBJ2-5; tentatively, D is TRBD1 (5 bases). Germline V gene lookup returns CDR1 WNHNN and CDR2 SYGVQD (reference sequence). The ends were cut back, 5 bases at V and 2 bases at J, with 9 bases in the middle. The CDR3 contains 13 residues.

This clonotype showed up many times. This chain's CDR3 is CSVDAGTGDHEQYF. The CDR3, as DNA: TGCAGCGTTGACGCCGGGACAGGGGATCACGAGCAGTACTTC. This chain links TRBV29-1 with TRBJ2-7, with 10 bases that match TRBD1. Germline assignment: CDR1 SQVTM and CDR2 ANQGSEA. The CDR3 runs to 14 residues. Unmatched junction bases numbered 7, after V lost 3 bases and J lost 5 bases.

The chain couples TRBV4-1 to TRBJ1-1; a weak D match, TRBD1 (5 bases). The germline gives CDR1 MGHRA, CDR2 YSYEKL. Trimming left V 0 bases short and J 5 bases short, with 16 bases between. CDR3 size: 16 residues. CDR3 amino acids: CASSQDWVGAGTEAFF. As DNA, the CDR3 is TGCGCCAGCAGCCAAGATTGGGTCGGGGCCGGGACTGAAGCTTTCTTT.

This clonotype was observed a handful of times. For the CDR3, the DNA is TGTGCCAGCAGCCAAATGCAGGGGGATGAGCAGTTCTTC. Translation gives CASSQMQGDEQFF. The chain uses TRBV3-1 and TRBJ2-1, with TRBD1 matching 7 bases. CDR1 LGHDT and CDR2 YNNKEL come from the germline V gene (reference sequence). Trimming cost V 2 bases and J 8 bases; bases outside gene matches: 3. CDR3 length: 13 residues.

The rearrangement joins TRBV7-6 to TRBJ2-3, with a possible D match to TRBD2 (6 bases). V dropped 0 bases and J dropped 2 bases, with 12 bases sitting between them. The CDR3 sequence is 16 residues long. Germline V gene data show CDR1 as SGHVS and CDR2 as FNYEAQ. In DNA form, the CDR3 reads TGTGCCAGCAGCTTAGCGGAGGGTGGGGTCACAGATACGCAGTATTTT. It specifies CASSLAEGGVTDTQYF.

This clonotype came up many times. The V and J genes are TRBV12-3 or TRBV12-4 and TRBJ1-2, with no clear D. CDR3 length equals 14 residues. V lost 2 bases to trimming and J lost 8 bases, with 15 bases between them. The CDR3 loop reads CASSLLRASRGYTF. CDR3 DNA: TGTGCCAGCAGTTTATTGAGGGCCAGCCGGGGCTACACCTTC.

This clonotype was found a few times. The CDR3 loop reads CASSASGTWNTGELFF. The DNA for the CDR3 is TGTGCCAGCAGTGCCTCAGGGACCTGGAACACCGGGGAGCTGTTTTTT. This rearrangement joins TRBV12-3 or TRBV12-4 to TRBJ2-2; possibly TRBD1 or TRBD2 for D (5 bases each). CDR3 length equals 16 residues. V lost 5 bases, J lost 1 base, and 14 bases lay in between.

J is TRBJ1-1 and V is TRBV5-1; no reliable D call. Trimming left V 4 bases short and J 0 bases short, with 10 bases between. The germline gives CDR1 SGHRS, CDR2 YFSETQ. This CDR3 region has 14 residues. The CDR3 here is CASSPETLNTEAFF. CDR3 DNA: TGCGCCAGCAGCCCCGAGACACTGAACACTGAAGCTTTCTTT.

This clonotype was counted at least ten times. The chain recombines TRBV2 with TRBJ1-4; possibly TRBD1 for D (6 bases). Germline values: CDR1 SNHLY, CDR2 FYNNEI. The germline V and J ends were trimmed by 6 bases and 2 bases, with 7 bases remaining between them. CDR3 length equals 13 residues. The CDR3 DNA follows: TGTGCCAGCAGAGGACAGACTAATGAAAAACTGTTTTTT. Amino acids: CASRGQTNEKLFF.

This clonotype has just a few counts. The germline gene is not matched at one end of the junction; a read error may be the cause. The chain's CDR3 is CATGGREDTQYF. The CDR3 coding sequence is TGCGCGACGGGCGGGAGGGAAGATACGCAGTATTTT. V gene TRBV10-3 combines with J gene TRBJ2-3; TRBD2 matches 9 bases. The CDR3 length is 12 residues. The germline V gene has CDR1 ENHRY and CDR2 SYGVKD.

The genes are TRBV20-1 and TRBJ1-2, with TRBD1 matching 8 bases. The CDR3 consists of 13 residues. Germline V gene data show CDR1 as DFQATT and CDR2 as SNEGSKA (reference sequence). V was clipped by 6 bases and J by 1 base; unmatched bases: 4. CDR3: CSAGQGLNYGYTF. The CDR3 DNA follows: TGCAGTGCCGGACAGGGACTTAACTATGGCTACACCTTC.

This clonotype turned up a few times. J is TRBJ1-1 and V is TRBV5-1; D not resolved. Germline-derived CDR1 and CDR2 are SGHRS and YFSETQ. The CDR3 contains 15 residues. Deletions cut 0 bases from V and 1 base from J, with 10 bases between. The CDR3: CASSLVVEKNTEAFF. The CDR3 DNA reads as TGCGCCAGCAGCTTGGTGGTAGAGAAGAACACTGAAGCTTTCTTT.